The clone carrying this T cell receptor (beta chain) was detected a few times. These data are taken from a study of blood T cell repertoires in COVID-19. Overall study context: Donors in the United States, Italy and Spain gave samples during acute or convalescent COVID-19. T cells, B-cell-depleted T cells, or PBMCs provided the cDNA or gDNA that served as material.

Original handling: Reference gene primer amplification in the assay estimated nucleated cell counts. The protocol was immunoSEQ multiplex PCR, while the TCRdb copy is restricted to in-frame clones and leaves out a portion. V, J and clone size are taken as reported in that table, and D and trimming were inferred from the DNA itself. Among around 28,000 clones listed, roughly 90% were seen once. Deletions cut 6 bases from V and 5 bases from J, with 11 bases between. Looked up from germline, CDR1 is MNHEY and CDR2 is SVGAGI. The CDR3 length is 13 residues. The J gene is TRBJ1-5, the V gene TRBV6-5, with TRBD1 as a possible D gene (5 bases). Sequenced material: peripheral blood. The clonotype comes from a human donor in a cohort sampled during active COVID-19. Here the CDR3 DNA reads TGTGCCAGCAGGCAAGACAGATATCAGCCCCAGCATTTT. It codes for CASRQDRYQPQHF.